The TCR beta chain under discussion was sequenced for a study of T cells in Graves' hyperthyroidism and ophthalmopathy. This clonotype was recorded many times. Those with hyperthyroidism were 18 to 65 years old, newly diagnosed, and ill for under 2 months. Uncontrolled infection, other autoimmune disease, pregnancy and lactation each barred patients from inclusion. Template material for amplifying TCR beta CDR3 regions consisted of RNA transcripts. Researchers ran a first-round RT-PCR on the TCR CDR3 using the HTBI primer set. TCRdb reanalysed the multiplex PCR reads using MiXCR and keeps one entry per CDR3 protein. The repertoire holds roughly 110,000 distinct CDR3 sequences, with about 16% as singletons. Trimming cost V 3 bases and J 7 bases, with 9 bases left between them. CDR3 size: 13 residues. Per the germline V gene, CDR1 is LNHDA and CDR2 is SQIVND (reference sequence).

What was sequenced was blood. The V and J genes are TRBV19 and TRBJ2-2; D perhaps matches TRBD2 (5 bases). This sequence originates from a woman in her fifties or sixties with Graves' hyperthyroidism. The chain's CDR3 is CASSIGSVGELFF. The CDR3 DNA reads TGTGCCAGTAGTATCGGTAGCGTCGGGGAGCTGTTTTTT.